These T cell receptor beta chains were read from a single sample in a study of blood T cell repertoires in COVID-19. Profiling relied on immunoSEQ multiplex PCR, and the TCRdb table lists in-frame clones only, not all of them. The sample includes 65,000 to 75,000 clones, around 85% of them seen just once. Sequences were obtained from peripheral blood. These TCRs come from a man aged 50-59 years with active COVID-19. The CDR3 runs from the conserved cysteine through the conserved F or W. The D gene is left open where the match is weak. A row's size may be missing; if present it is once, few, many or a size class.

- | - | TRBJ2-1 | TRBV7-9 | CASSLGQTYNEQFF | TGTGCCAGCAGCTTAGGACAGACCTACAATGAGCAGTTCTTC
- | - | TRBJ2-2 | TRBV19 | CASSIDPGAPGELFF | TGTGCCAGTAGTATAGATCCAGGGGCGCCCGGGGAGCTGTTTTTT
once | - | TRBJ2-5 | TRBV28 | CASSFGSTETQYF | TGTGCCAGCAGTTTCGGTAGTACAGAGACCCAGTACTTC
once | - | TRBJ2-3 | TRBV9 | CASSVDHAGTDTQYF | TGTGCCAGCAGCGTAGACCATGCGGGCACAGATACGCAGTATTTT
few | - | TRBJ1-1 | TRBV12-3/TRBV12-4 | CASSSLFSTEAFF | TGTGCCAGCAGTTCCCTTTTTAGCACTGAAGCTTTCTTT
- | TRBD1 | TRBJ1-1 | TRBV7-3 | CASRSDRGIGRAFF | TGTGCCAGCAGGTCTGACAGGGGTATTGGTCGAGCTTTCTTT
- | TRBD1 | TRBJ2-3 | TRBV6-2/TRBV6-3 | CASSSRQGKGTDTQYF | TGTGCCAGCAGTTCAAGACAGGGGAAAGGCACAGATACGCAGTATTTT
- | TRBD1 | TRBJ2-3 | TRBV5-1 | CASSLGSLTGSDTQYF | TGCGCCAGCAGCTTGGGGTCCTTGACAGGGTCAGATACGCAGTATTTT
- | TRBD1 | TRBJ1-5 | TRBV2 | CASTRTGSNQPQHF | TGTGCCAGCACCCGGACAGGTAGCAATCAGCCCCAGCATTTT
- | - | TRBJ2-2 | TRBV5-5 | CASSLMRNTGELFF | TGTGCCAGCAGCTTGATGAGGAACACCGGGGAGCTGTTTTTT
- | TRBD1 | TRBJ2-7 | TRBV4-2 | CASSQDYGTGGKQYF | TGTGCCAGCAGCCAAGATTACGGGACAGGGGGCAAGCAGTACTTC
- | - | TRBJ2-7 | TRBV12-3/TRBV12-4 | CASSFGQLYEQYF | TGTGCCAGCAGTTTTGGACAGCTCTACGAGCAGTACTTC
- | TRBD2 | TRBJ2-3 | TRBV7-2 | CASSPQTSGGTDTQYF | TGTGCCAGCAGCCCTCAGACTAGCGGGGGCACAGATACGCAGTATTTT
once | TRBD1 | TRBJ1-1 | TRBV29-1 | CSGNDRANTEAFF | TGCAGCGGAAACGACAGGGCGAACACTGAAGCTTTCTTT
- | TRBD1 | TRBJ2-7 | TRBV7-3 | CASSPTGTYEQYF | TGTGCCAGCAGCCCGACAGGGACCTACGAGCAGTACTTC
once | TRBD2 | TRBJ2-3 | TRBV2 | CARGLAGGLPDTQYF | TGTGCCAGGGGGTTAGCGGGAGGGCTACCAGATACGCAGTATTTT
once | - | TRBJ2-2 | TRBV3-1/TRBV3-2 | CASSQDQGYPTGELFF | TGTGCCAGCAGCCAAGATCAGGGCTACCCCACCGGGGAGCTGTTTTTT
- | - | TRBJ2-6 | TRBV28 | CASSFSWAGANVLTF | TGTGCCAGCAGTTTCTCCTGGGCGGGGGCCAACGTCCTGACTTTC
medium-sized | TRBD1 | TRBJ2-7 | TRBV18 | CASSTGTGAYEQYF | TGTGCCAGCTCAACCGGGACAGGGGCCTACGAGCAGTACTTC
- | - | TRBJ1-5 | TRBV7-2 | CASSFLGEPQHF | TGTGCCAGCAGCTTTCTGGGCGAGCCCCAGCATTTT
once | TRBD1 | TRBJ1-3 | TRBV5-4 | CASSLTGQEHTIYF | TGTGCCAGCAGCTTGACCGGACAGGAACACACCATATATTTT
- | - | TRBJ2-2 | TRBV12-2 | CASRSTGTGELFF | TGTGCAAGTCGATCGACAGGTACCGGGGAGCTGTTTTTT
- | - | TRBJ2-2 | TRBV5-1 | CASSLDRTGELFF | TGCGCCAGCAGCCTAGACAGGACCGGGGAGCTGTTTTTT
medium-sized | - | TRBJ2-7 | TRBV11-2 | CASSLGLTYEQYF | TGTGCCAGCAGCTTAGGACTAACCTACGAGCAGTACTTC
- | - | TRBJ2-2 | TRBV29-1 | CSVGGQKNTGELFF | TGCAGCGTTGGAGGACAGAAAAACACCGGGGAGCTGTTTTTT
- | - | TRBJ2-7 | TRBV5-1 | CASSFLYEQYF | TGCGCCAGCAGCTTCCTCTACGAGCAGTACTTC
- | - | TRBJ1-5 | TRBV6-5 | CASSQQGLGNQPQHF | TGTGCCAGCAGCCAACAGGGTTTAGGTAATCAGCCCCAGCATTTT
once | TRBD1 | TRBJ2-5 | TRBV5-1 | CASSLAGTGGLETQYF | TGCGCCAGCAGCTTGGCCGGGACAGGGGGGTTGGAGACCCAGTACTTC
once | - | TRBJ1-2 | TRBV7-2 | CASSPTTGGVGGYTF | TGTGCCAGCAGCCCGACCACGGGGGGTGTCGGTGGCTACACCTTC
- | - | TRBJ2-2 | TRBV18 | CASSLTANTGELFF | TGTGCCAGCTCACTTACAGCGAACACCGGGGAGCTGTTTTTT
- | TRBD2 | TRBJ2-7 | TRBV19 | CASSENSGGAYSYEQYF | TGTGCCAGTAGTGAAAATAGCGGGGGGGCCTATTCCTACGAGCAGTACTTC
- | - | TRBJ1-6 | TRBV7-2 | CASSLQTAVNSPLHF | TGTGCCAGCAGCTTACAAACAGCCGTCAATTCACCCCTCCACTTT
once | - | TRBJ2-7 | TRBV19 | CASSTNPAGEQYF | TGTGCCAGTAGTACCAACCCGGCAGGCGAGCAGTACTTC
- | TRBD1 | TRBJ2-7 | TRBV2 | CASRETGEWAYEQYF | TGTGCCAGCAGAGAGACAGGGGAGTGGGCCTACGAGCAGTACTTC
- | - | TRBJ2-1 | TRBV7-3 | CASSLGGSNEQFF | TGTGCCAGCAGCTTAGGCGGCAGCAATGAGCAGTTCTTC
- | - | TRBJ1-3 | TRBV19 | CASSPADRSGNTIYF | TGTGCCAGTAGTCCGGCGGATCGCTCTGGAAACACCATATATTTT
- | - | TRBJ2-7 | TRBV19 | CASSPGAASYEQYF | TGTGCCAGTAGCCCTGGGGCGGCGTCCTACGAGCAGTACTTC
- | - | TRBJ2-2 | TRBV18 | CASSPWAPPGELFF | TGTGCCAGCTCACCTTGGGCTCCCCCCGGGGAGCTGTTTTTT
- | - | TRBJ1-3 | TRBV7-6 | CASSPDFTTFSGNTIYF | TGTGCCAGCAGCCCGGACTTTACTACCTTCTCTGGAAACACCATATATTTT
- | TRBD1 | TRBJ2-7 | TRBV18 | CASSKGQEPYEQYF | TGTGCCAGCTCAAAGGGACAGGAACCCTACGAGCAGTACTTC
- | - | TRBJ2-1 | TRBV25-1 | CASSDRKGGEQFF | TGTGCCAGCAGTGACAGAAAGGGGGGGGAGCAGTTCTTC
few | TRBD1 | TRBJ1-6 | TRBV3-1/TRBV3-2 | CASSPERTGRSSYNSPLHF | TGTGCCAGCAGTCCGGAACGGACAGGTCGTAGCTCCTATAATTCACCCCTCCACTTT
- | TRBD1 | TRBJ1-3 | TRBV7-3 | CASSLTGTGSGNTIYF | TGTGCCAGCAGCTTAACGGGGACAGGGTCCGGAAACACCATATATTTT
- | TRBD1 | TRBJ2-7 | TRBV7-2 | CASSSGQVISYEQYF | TGTGCCAGCAGCTCGGGACAGGTTATCTCCTACGAGCAGTACTTC
many | - | TRBJ2-2 | TRBV7-9 | CASSLDRYTGELFF | TGTGCCAGCAGCCTAGACAGGTACACCGGGGAGCTGTTTTTT
- | - | TRBJ2-5 | TRBV7-2 | CASTVPGGAETQYF | TGTGCCAGCACCGTGCCTGGGGGGGCGGAGACCCAGTACTTC
- | - | TRBJ2-1 | TRBV2 | CASSESMGAWGRSSYNEQFF | TGTGCCAGCAGTGAGTCAATGGGGGCATGGGGGCGCAGCTCCTACAATGAGCAGTTCTTC
- | TRBD1 | TRBJ2-2 | TRBV3-1/TRBV3-2 | CASSRGTGANTGELFF | TGTGCCAGCAGCCGTGGGACAGGGGCGAACACCGGGGAGCTGTTTTTT
once | TRBD1 | TRBJ1-1 | TRBV6-2/TRBV6-3 | CASSRDRGGSEAFF | TGTGCCAGCAGTCGGGACAGGGGTGGGTCTGAAGCTTTCTTT
- | TRBD1 | TRBJ1-2 | TRBV5-4 | CASSLERQGNGYTF | TGTGCCAGCAGCTTGGAAAGACAGGGTAATGGCTACACCTTC
- | - | TRBJ2-6 | TRBV7-3 | CASSFAVWGANVLTF | TGTGCCAGCAGCTTCGCGGTATGGGGGGCCAACGTCCTGACTTTC